This TCR beta chain stems from a study of Ad26.COV2.S vaccination and SARS-CoV-2 variants. Study-level points and caveats: Responses of spike-specific T cells (both CD8+ and CD4+) reportedly showed substantial breadth after vaccination. Researchers reported similar non-spike TCR breadth in vaccine and placebo recipients.

On this clone: Its antigen is not identified.

Assay used: immunoSEQ multiplex PCR; TCRdb lists only in-frame clones, some missing. Here the sample spans around 100,000 clones, approximately 81% being singletons. The length of the CDR3 is 15 residues. V dropped 6 bases and J dropped 8 bases, with 22 bases sitting between them. Germline CDR1 and CDR2: LGHDT and YNNKEL (reference sequence). This rearrangement joins TRBV3-1 (or the pseudogene TRBV3-2) to TRBJ1-2; D perhaps matches TRBD1 (6 bases). The sample was peripheral blood, taken after recovery from COVID-19. The source of this sequence is a human donor who had recovered from COVID-19. This CDR3 reads CASSSNRDKEEGYTF. DNA for the CDR3: TGTGCCAGCAGTTCAAACCGGGACAAGGAGGAAGGCTACACCTTC.